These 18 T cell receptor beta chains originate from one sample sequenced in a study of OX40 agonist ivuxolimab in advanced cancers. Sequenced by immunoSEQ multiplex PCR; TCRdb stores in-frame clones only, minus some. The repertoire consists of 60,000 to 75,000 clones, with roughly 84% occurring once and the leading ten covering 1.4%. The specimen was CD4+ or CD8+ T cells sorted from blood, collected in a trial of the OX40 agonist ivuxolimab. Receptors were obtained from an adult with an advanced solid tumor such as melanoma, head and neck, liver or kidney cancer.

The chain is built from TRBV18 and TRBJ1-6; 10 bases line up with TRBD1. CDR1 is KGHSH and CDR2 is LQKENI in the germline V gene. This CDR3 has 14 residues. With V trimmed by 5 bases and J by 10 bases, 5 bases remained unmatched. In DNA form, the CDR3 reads TGTGCCAGCTCAGGGACAGGGGAGCGCTCACCCCTCCACTTT. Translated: CASSGTGERSPLHF.

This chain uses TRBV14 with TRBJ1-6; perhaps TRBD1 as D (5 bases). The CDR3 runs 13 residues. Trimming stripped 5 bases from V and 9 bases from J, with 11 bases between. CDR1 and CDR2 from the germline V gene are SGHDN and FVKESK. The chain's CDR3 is CASSLAGGSPLHF. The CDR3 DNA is TGTGCCAGCAGCTTAGCGGGGGGTTCACCCCTCCACTTT.

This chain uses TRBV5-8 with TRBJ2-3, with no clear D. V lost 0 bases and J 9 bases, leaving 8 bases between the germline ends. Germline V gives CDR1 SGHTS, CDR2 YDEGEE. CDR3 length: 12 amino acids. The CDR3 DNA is TGTGCCAGCAGCTTGGTTCCCGGCACGCAGTATTTT. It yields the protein CASSLVPGTQYF.

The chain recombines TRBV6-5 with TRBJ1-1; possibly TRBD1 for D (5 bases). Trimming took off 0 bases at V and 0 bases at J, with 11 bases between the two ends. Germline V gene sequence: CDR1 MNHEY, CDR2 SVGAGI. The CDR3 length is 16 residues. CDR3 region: CASSYSRGNMNTEAFF. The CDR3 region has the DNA TGTGCCAGCAGTTACTCGAGGGGCAACATGAACACTGAAGCTTTCTTT.

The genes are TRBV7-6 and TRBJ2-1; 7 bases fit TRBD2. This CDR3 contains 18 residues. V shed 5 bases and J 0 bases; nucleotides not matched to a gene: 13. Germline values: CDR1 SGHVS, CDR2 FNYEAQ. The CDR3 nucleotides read TGTGCCAGCAGCCCCGGGGGGACGGACTGGAGCTCCTACAATGAGCAGTTCTTC. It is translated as CASSPGGTDWSSYNEQFF. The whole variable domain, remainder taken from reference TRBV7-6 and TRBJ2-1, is GAGVSQSPRYKVTKRGQDVALRCDPISGHVSLYWYRQALGQGPEFLTYFNYEAQQDKSGLPNDRFSAERPEGSISTLTIQRTEQRDSAMYRCASSPGGTDWSSYNEQFFGPGTRLTVL.

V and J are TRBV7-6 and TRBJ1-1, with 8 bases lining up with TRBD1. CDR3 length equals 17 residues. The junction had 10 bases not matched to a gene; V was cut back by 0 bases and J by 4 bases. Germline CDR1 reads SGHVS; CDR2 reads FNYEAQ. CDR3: CASSLAATFGTGTEAFF. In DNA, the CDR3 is TGTGCCAGCAGCTTAGCCGCCACCTTCGGGACAGGCACTGAAGCTTTCTTT.

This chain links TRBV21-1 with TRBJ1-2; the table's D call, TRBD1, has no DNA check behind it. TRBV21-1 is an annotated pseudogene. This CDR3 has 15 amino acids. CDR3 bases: TGTGCCAGCAGCAAAGCCCCAGGTGAAAACTATGGCTACACCTTC. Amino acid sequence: CASSKAPGENYGYTF.

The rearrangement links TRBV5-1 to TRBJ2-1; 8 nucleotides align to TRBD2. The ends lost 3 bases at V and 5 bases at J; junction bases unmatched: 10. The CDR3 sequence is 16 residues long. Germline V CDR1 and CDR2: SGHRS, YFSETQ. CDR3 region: CASSSLAGSVNNEQFF. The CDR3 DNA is TGCGCCAGCAGCTCCTTAGCGGGGTCAGTAAACAATGAGCAGTTCTTC. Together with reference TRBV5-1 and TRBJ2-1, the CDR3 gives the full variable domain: KAGVTQTPRYLIKTRGQQVTLSCSPISGHRSVSWYQQTPGQGLQFLFEYFSETQRNKGNFPGRFSGRQFSNSRSEMNVSTLELGDSALYLCASSSLAGSVNNEQFFGPGTRLTVL.

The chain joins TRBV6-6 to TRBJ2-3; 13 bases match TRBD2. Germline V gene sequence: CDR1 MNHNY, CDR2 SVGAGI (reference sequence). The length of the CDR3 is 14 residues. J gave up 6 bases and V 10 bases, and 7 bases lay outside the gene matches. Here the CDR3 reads CATLTSGGADTQYF. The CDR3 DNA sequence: TGTGCCACCCTAACTAGCGGGGGGGCGGATACGCAGTATTTT.

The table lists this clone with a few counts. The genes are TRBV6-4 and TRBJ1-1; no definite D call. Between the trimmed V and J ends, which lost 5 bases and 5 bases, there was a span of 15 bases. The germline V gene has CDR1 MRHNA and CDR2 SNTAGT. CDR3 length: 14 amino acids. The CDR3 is CASSLTGGSTEAFF. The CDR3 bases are TGTGCCAGCAGTCTTACGGGAGGTTCGACTGAAGCTTTCTTT.

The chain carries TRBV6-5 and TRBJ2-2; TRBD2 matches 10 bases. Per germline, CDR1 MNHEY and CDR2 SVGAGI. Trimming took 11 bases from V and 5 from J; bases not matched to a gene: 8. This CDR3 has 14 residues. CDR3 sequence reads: CAASGGAGTGELFF. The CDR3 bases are TGTGCCGCGAGCGGGGGGGCCGGAACCGGGGAGCTGTTTTTT.

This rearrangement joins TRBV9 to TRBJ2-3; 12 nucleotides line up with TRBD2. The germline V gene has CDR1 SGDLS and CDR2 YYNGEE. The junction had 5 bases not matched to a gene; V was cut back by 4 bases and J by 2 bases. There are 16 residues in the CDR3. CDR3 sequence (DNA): TGTGCCAGCAGCTCAAGACTAGCGGGAGTCACAGATACGCAGTATTTT. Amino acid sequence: CASSSRLAGVTDTQYF.

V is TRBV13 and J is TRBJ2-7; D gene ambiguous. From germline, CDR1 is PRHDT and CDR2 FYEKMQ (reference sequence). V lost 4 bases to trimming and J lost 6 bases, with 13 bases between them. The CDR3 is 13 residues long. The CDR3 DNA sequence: TGTGCCAGCAGCTCCTGGACGGTGGGCGAGCAGTACTTC. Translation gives CASSSWTVGEQYF.

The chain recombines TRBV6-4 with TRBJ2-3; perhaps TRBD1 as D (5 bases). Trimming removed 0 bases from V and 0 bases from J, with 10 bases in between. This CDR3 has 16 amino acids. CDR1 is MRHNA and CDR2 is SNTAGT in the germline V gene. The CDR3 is CASSDSVGHSTDTQYF. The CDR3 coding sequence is TGTGCCAGCAGTGACTCGGTGGGGCACAGCACAGATACGCAGTATTTT.

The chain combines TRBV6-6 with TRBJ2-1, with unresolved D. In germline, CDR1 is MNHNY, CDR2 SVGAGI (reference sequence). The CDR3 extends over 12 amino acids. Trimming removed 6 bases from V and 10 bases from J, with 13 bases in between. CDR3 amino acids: CASRPPGPEQFF. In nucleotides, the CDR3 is TGTGCCAGCAGACCCCCGGGCCCAGAGCAGTTCTTC.

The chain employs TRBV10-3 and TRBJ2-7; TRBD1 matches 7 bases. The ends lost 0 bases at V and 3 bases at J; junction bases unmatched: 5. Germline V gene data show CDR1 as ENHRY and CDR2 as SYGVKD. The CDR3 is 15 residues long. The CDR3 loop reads CAISESDRAIYEQYF. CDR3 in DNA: TGTGCCATCAGTGAGTCCGACAGGGCCATCTACGAGCAGTACTTC.

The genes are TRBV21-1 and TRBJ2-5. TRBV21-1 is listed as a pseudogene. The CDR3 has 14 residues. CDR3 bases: TGTGCCAGCAGCAAAATTGCAGAGCAAGAGACCCAGTACTTC. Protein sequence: CASSKIAEQETQYF.

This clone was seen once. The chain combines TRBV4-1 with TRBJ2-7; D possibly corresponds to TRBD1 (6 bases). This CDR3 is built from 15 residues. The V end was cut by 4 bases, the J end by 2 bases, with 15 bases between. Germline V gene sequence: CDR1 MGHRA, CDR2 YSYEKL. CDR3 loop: CASSPQDSLTYEQYF. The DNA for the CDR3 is TGCGCCAGCAGCCCACAGGACAGCCTTACCTACGAGCAGTACTTC.